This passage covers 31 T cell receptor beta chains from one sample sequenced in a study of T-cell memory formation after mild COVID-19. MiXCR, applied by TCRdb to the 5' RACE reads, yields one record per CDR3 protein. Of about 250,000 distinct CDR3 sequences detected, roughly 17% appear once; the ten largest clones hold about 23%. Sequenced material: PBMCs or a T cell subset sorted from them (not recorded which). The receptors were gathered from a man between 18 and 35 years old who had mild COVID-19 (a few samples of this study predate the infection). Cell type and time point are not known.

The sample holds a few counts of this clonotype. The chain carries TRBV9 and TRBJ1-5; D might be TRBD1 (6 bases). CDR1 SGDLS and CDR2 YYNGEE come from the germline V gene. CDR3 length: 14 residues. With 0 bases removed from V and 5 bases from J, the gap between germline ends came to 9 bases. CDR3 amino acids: CASSVAGVDQPQHF. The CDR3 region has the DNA TGTGCCAGCAGCGTAGCAGGGGTTGATCAGCCCCAGCATTTT.

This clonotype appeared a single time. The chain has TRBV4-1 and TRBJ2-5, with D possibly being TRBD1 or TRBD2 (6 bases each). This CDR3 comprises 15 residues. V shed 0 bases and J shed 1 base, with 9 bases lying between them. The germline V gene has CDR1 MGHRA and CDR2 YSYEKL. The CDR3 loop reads CASSQEGGPQETQYF. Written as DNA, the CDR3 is TGCGCCAGCAGCCAAGAGGGGGGCCCCCAAGAGACCCAGTACTTC.

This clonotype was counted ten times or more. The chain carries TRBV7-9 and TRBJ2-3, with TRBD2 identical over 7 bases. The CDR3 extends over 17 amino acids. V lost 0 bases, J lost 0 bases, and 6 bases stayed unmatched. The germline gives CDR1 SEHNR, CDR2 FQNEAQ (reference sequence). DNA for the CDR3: TGTGCCAGCAGCTTAGCGTGGGCTAGCGGCAGCACAGATACGCAGTATTTT. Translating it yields CASSLAWASGSTDTQYF. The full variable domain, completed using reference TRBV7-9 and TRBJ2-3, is DTGVSQNPRHKITKRGQNVTFRCDPISEHNRLYWYRQTLGQGPEFLTYFQNEAQLEKSRLLSDRFSAERPKGSFSTLEIQRTEQGDSAMYLCASSLAWASGSTDTQYFGPGTRLTVL.

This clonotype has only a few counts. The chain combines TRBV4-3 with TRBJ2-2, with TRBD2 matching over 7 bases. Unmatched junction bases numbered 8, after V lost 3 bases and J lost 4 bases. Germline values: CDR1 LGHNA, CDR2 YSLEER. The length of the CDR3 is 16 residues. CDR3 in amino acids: CASSQNSGPFTGELFF. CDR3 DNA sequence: TGCGCCAGCAGCCAGAATAGCGGGCCCTTCACCGGGGAGCTGTTTTTT.

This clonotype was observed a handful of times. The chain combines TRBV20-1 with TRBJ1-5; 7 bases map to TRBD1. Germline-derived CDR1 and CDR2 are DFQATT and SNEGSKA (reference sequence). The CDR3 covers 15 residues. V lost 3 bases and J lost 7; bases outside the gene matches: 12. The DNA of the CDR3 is TGCAGTGCTAGGCCTCCAGGGGGAATAGAACAGCCCCAGCATTTT. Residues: CSARPPGGIEQPQHF.

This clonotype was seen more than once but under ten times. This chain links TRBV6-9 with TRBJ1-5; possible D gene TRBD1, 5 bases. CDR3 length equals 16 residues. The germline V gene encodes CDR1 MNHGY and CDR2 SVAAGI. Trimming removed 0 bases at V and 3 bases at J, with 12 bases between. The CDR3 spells CASSYSLGDPNQPQHF. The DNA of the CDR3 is TGTGCCAGCAGTTATTCGTTGGGGGACCCCAATCAGCCCCAGCATTTT.

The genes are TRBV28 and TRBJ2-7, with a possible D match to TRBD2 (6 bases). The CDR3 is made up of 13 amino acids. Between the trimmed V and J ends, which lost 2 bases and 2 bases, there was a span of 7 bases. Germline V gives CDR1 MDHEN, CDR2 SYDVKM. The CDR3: CASSLGGTYEQYV. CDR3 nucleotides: TGTGCCAGCAGTTTAGGCGGGACCTACGAGCAGTACGTC.

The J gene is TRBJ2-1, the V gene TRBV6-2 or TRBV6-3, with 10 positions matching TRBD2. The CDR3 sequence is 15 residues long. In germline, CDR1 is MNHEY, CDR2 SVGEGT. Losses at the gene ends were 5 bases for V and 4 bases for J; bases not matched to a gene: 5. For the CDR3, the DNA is TGTGCCAGCAGTCCTCTAGCGGGGGAGTACAATGAGCAGTTCTTC. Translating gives CASSPLAGEYNEQFF.

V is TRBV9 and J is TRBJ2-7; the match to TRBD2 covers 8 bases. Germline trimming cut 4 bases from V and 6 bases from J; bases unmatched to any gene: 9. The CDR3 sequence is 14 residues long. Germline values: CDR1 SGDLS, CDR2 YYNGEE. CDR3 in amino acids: CASSPGGGSLEQYF. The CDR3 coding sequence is TGTGCCAGCAGCCCTGGCGGGGGGTCACTCGAGCAGTACTTC.

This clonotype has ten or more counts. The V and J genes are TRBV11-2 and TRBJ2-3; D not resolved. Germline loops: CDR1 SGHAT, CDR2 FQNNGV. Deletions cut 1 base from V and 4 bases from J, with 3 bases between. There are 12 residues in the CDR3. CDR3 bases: TGTGCCAGCAGCTTAGCGGCAGATACGCAGTATTTT. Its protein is CASSLAADTQYF. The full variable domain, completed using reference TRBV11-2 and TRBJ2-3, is EAGVAQSPRYKIIEKRQSVAFWCNPISGHATLYWYQQILGQGPKLLIQFQNNGVVDDSQLPKDRFSAERLKGVDSTLKIQPAKLEDSAVYLCASSLAADTQYFGPGTRLTVL.

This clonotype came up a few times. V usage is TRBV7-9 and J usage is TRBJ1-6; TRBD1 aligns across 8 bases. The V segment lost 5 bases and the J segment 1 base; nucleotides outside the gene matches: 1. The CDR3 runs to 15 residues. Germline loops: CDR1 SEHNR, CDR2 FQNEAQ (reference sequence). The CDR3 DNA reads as TGTGCCAGCAGCACAGGGGGGTCCTATAATTCACCCCTCCACTTT. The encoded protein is CASSTGGSYNSPLHF.

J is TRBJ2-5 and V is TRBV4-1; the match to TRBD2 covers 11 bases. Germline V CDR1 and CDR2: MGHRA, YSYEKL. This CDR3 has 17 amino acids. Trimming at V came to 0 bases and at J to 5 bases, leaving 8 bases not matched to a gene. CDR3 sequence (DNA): TGCGCCAGCAGCCAAGATATAAGGGGACTAGCGGTGGAGACCCAGTACTTC. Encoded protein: CASSQDIRGLAVETQYF.

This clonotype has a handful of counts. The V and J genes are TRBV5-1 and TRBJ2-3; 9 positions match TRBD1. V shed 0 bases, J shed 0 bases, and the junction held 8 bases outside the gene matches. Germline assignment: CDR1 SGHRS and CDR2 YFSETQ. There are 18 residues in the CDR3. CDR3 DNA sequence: TGCGCCAGCAGCTTGGCGGGACAGGGATTTTCTAGCACAGATACGCAGTATTTT. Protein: CASSLAGQGFSSTDTQYF.

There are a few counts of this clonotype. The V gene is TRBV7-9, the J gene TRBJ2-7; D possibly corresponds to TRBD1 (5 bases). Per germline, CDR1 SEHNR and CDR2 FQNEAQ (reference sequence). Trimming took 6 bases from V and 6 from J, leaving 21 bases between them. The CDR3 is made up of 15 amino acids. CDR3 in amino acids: CASSSRTRVNAEQYF. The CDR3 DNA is TGTGCCAGCAGTTCCCGGACCAGGGTTAATGCCGAGCAGTACTTC. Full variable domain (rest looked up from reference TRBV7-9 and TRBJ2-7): DTGVSQNPRHKITKRGQNVTFRCDPISEHNRLYWYRQTLGQGPEFLTYFQNEAQLEKSRLLSDRFSAERPKGSFSTLEIQRTEQGDSAMYLCASSSRTRVNAEQYFGPGTRLTVT.

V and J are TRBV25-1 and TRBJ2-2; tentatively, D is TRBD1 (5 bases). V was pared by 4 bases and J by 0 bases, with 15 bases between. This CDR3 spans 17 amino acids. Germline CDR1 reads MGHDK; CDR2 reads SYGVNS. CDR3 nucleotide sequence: TGTGCCAGCAGTGCTCGACAGAGCCTCGCGAACACCGGGGAGCTGTTTTTT. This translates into CASSARQSLANTGELFF. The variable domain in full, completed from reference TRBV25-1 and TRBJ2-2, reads EADIYQTPRYLVIGTGKKITLECSQTMGHDKMYWYQQDPGMELHLIHYSYGVNSTEKGDLSSESTVSRIRTEHFPLTLESARPSHTSQYLCASSARQSLANTGELFFGEGSRLTVL.

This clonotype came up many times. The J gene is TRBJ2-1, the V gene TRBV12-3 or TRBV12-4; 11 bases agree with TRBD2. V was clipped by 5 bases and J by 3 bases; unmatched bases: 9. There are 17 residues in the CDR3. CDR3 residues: CASSLRLAGSFYNEQFF. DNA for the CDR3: TGTGCCAGCAGTCTGAGACTAGCGGGGTCTTTCTACAATGAGCAGTTCTTC.

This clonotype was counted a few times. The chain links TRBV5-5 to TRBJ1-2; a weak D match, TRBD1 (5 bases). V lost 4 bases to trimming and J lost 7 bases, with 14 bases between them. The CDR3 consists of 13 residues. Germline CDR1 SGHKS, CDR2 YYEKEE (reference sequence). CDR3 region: CASSLLRGSGYTF. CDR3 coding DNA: TGTGCCAGCAGCCTTCTTAGGGGCTCTGGCTACACCTTC.

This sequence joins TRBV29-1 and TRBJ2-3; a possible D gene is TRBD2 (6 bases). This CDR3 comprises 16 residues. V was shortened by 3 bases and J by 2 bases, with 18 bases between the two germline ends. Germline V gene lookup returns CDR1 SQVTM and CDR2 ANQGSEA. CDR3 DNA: TGCAGCGTTGAGAGCTGGGGCGGGGCAGACACAGATACGCAGTATTTT. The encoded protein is CSVESWGGADTDTQYF.

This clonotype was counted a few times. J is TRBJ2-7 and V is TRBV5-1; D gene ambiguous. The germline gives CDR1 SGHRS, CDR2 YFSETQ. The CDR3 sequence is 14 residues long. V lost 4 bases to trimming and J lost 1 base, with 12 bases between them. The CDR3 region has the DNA TGCGCCAGCAGCCCCCAGACCGATTCCTACGAGCAGTACGTC. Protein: CASSPQTDSYEQYV.

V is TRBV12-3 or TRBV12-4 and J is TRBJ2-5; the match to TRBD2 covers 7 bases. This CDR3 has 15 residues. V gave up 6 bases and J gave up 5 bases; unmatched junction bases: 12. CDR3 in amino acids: CASSSRLAARETQYF. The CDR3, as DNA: TGTGCCAGCAGCTCAAGACTAGCCGCAAGGGAGACCCAGTACTTC.

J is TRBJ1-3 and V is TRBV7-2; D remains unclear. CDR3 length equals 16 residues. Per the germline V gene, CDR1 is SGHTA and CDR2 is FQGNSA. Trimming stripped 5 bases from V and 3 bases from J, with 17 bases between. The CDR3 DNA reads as TGTGCCAGCAGCCCTTCCTTTGGGAGGAATGGAAACACCATATATTTT. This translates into CASSPSFGRNGNTIYF. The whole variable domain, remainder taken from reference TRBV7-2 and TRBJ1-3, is GAGVSQSPSNKVTEKGKDVELRCDPISGHTALYWYRQSLGQGLEFLIYFQGNSAPDKSGLPSDRFSAERTGGSVSTLTIQRTQQEDSAVYLCASSPSFGRNGNTIYFGEGSWLTVV.

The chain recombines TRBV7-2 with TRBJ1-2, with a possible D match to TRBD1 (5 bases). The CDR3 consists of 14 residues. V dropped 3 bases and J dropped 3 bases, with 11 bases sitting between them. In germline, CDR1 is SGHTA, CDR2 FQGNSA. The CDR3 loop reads CASSFGRGDYGYTF. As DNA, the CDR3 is TGTGCCAGCAGCTTTGGACGGGGGGACTATGGCTACACCTTC.

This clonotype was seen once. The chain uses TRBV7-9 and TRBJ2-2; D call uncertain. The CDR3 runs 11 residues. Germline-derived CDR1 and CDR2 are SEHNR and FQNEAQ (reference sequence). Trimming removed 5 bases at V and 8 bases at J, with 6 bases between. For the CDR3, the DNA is TGTGCCAGCAGCCGGAGTGGGGAGCTGTTTTTT. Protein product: CASSRSGELFF.

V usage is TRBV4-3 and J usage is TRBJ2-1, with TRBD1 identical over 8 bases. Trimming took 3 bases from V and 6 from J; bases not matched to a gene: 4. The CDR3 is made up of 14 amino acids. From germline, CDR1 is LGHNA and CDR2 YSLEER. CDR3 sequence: CASSQQGAGNEQFF. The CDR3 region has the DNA TGCGCCAGCAGCCAGCAGGGGGCTGGCAATGAGCAGTTCTTC.

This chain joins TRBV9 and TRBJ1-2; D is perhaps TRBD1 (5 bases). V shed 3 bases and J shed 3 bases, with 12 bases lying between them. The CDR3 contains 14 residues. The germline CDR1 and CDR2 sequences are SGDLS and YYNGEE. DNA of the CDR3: TGTGCCAGCAGCGCAGATTCAGGGTACTATGGCTACACCTTC. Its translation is CASSADSGYYGYTF. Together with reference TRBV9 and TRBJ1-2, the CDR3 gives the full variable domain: DSGVTQTPKHLITATGQRVTLRCSPRSGDLSVYWYQQSLDQGLQFLIQYYNGEERAKGNILERFSAQQFPDLHSELNLSSLELGDSALYFCASSADSGYYGYTFGSGTRLTVV.

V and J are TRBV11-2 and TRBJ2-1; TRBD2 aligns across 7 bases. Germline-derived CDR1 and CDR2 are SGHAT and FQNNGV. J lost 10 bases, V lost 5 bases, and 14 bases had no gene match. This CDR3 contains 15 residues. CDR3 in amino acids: CASSPAGGGKKEQFF. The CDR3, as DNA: TGTGCCAGCAGCCCTGCGGGCGGGGGTAAAAAAGAGCAGTTCTTC.

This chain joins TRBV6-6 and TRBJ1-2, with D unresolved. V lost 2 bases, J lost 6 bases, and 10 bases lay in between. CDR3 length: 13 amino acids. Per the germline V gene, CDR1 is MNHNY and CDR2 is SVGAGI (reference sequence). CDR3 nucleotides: TGTGCCAGCAGTTACGAGGGTCTTAATGGCTACACCTTC. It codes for CASSYEGLNGYTF.

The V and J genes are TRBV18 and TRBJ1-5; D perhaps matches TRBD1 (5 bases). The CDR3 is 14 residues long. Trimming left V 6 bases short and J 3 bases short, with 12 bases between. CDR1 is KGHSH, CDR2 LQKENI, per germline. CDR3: CASSGSGANQPQHF. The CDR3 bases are TGTGCCAGCTCTGGCAGTGGGGCCAATCAGCCCCAGCATTTT.

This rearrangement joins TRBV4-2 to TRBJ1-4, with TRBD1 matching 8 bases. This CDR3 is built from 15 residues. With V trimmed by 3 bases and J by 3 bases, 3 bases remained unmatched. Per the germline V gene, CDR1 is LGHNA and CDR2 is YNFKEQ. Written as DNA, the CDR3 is TGTGCCAGCAGCCAGGACAGGGCATCTAATGAAAAACTGTTTTTT. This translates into CASSQDRASNEKLFF.

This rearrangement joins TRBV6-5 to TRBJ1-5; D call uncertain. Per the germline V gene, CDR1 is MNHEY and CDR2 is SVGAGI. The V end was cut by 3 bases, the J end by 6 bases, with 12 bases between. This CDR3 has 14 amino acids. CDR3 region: CASSYRRLGQPQHF. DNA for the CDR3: TGTGCCAGCAGTTATCGGCGGTTGGGTCAGCCCCAGCATTTT.

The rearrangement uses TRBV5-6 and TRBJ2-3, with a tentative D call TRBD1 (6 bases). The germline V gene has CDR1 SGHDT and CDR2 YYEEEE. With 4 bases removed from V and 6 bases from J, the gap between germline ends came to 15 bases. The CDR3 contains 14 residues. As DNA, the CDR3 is TGTGCCAGCAGCCAGGACGCCGACAGGGATACGCAGTATTTT. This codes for CASSQDADRDTQYF.